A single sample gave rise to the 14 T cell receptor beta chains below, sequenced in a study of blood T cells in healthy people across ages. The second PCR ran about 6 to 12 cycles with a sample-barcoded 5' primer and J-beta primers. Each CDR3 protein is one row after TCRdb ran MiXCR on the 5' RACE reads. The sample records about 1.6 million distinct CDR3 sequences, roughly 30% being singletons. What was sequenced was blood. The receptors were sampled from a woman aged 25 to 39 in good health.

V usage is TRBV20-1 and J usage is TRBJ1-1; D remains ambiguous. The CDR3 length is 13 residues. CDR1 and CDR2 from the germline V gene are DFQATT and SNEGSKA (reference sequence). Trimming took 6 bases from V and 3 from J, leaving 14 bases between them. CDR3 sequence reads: CSAPPWGDTEAFF. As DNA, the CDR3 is TGCAGTGCCCCACCTTGGGGAGACACTGAAGCTTTCTTT.

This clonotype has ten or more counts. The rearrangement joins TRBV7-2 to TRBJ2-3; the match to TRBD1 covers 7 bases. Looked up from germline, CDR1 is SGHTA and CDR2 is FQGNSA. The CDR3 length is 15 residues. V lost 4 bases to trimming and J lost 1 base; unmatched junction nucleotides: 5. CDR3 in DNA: TGTGCCAGCAGCTCAACAGGGGACGGCACAGATACGCAGTATTTT. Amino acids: CASSSTGDGTDTQYF.

CDR3 sequence reads: CSAKLYQGNTEAFF. The CDR3 nucleotides read TGCAGTGCCAAACTATACCAGGGGAACACTGAAGCTTTCTTT. V and J are TRBV20-1 and TRBJ1-1; D possibly corresponds to TRBD1 (5 bases). Germline CDR1 DFQATT, CDR2 SNEGSKA (reference sequence). The CDR3 spans 14 residues. Trimming took 6 bases from V and 1 from J, leaving 15 bases between them.

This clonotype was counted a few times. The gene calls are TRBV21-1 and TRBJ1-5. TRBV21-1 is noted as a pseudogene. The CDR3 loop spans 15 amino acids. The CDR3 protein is CASSTIAARYLPQHF. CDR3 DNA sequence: TGTGCCAGCAGCACAATAGCGGCCCGTTACCTGCCCCAGCATTTT.

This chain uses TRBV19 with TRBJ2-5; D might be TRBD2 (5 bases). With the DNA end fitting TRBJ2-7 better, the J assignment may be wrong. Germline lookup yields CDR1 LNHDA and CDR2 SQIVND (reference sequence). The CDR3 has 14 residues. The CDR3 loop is CASRAGVTMGEQYF. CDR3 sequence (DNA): TGTGCCAGTAGAGCCGGGGTTACGATGGGCGAGCAGTACTTC.

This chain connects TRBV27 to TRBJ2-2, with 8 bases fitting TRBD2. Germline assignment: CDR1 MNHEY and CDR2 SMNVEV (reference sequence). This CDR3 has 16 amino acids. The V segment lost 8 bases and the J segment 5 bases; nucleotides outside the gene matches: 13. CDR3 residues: CASCPRWTGGTGELFF. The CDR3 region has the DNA TGTGCCAGCTGCCCCCGGTGGACGGGAGGGACCGGGGAGCTGTTTTTT.

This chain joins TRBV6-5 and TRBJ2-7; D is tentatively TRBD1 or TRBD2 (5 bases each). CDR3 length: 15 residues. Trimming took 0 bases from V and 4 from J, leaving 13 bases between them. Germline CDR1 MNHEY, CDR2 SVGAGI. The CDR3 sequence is CASSYSGWGNYEQYF. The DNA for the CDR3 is TGTGCCAGCAGTTACTCGGGGTGGGGGAATTACGAGCAGTACTTC.

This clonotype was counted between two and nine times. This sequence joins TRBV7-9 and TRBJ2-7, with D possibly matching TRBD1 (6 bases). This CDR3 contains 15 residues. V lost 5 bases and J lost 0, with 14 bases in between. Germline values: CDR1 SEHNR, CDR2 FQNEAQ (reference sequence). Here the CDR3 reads CASSGRDTGSYEQYF. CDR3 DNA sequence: TGTGCCAGCAGCGGCCGGGACACGGGCTCCTACGAGCAGTACTTC.

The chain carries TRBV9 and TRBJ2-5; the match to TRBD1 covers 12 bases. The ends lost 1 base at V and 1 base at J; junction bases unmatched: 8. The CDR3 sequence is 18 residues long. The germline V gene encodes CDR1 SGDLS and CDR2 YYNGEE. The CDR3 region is CASSVTTGTGGIQETQYF. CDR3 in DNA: TGTGCCAGCAGCGTAACGACAGGGACAGGGGGCATCCAAGAGACCCAGTACTTC.

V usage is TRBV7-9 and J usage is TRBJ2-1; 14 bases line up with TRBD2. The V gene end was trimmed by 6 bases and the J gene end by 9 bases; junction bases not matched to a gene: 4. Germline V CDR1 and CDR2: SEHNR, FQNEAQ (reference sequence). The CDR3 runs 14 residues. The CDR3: CASRKGLAGVEQFF. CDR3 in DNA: TGTGCCAGCAGGAAGGGACTAGCGGGGGTTGAGCAGTTCTTC.

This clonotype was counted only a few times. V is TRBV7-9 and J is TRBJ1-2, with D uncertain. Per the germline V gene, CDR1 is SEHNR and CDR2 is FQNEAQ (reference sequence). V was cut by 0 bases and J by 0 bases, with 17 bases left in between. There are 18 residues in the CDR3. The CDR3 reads CASSLAPAGPLANYGYTF. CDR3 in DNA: TGTGCCAGCAGCTTAGCACCGGCGGGCCCCTTAGCTAACTATGGCTACACCTTC.

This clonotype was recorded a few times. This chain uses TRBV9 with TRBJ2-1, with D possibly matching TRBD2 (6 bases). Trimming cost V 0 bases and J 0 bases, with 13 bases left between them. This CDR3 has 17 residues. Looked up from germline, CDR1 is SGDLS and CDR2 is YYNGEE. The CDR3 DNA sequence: TGTGCCAGCAGCGTAGGAGGCGGGGTTAGCTCCTACAATGAGCAGTTCTTC. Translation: CASSVGGGVSSYNEQFF.

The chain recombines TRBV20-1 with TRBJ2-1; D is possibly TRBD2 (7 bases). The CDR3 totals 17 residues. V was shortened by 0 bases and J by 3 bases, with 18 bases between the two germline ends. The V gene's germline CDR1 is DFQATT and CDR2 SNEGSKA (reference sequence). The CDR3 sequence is CSARDPRRGPIYNEQFF. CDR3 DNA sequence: TGCAGTGCTAGAGATCCCCGGCGGGGGCCTATCTACAATGAGCAGTTCTTC.

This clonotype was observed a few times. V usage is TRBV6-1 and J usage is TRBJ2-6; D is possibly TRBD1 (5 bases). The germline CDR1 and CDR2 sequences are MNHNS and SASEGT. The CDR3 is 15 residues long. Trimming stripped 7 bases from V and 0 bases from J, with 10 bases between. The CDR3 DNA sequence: TGTGCCAGCATCACAGGAGTCTCTGGGGCCAACGTCCTGACTTTC. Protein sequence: CASITGVSGANVLTF.